These T cell receptor beta chains were read from a single sample in a study of shared clonotypes between healthy human individuals. Assay: immunoSEQ multiplex PCR; the TCRdb copy retains only in-frame clones and omits some. The sample has roughly 850,000 clones; around 96% are singletons. The sequenced sample consisted of naive CD8+ T cells sorted from blood. The receptors were gathered from a man aged 25-45 years in good health. CDR3s leave out the opening cysteine and the closing phenylalanine or tryptophan. Fields, in order: CDR3 protein, CDR3 length, V gene.

CDR3 protein: ASSLGSETQY
CDR3 length: 10
V gene: TRBV7-9

CDR3 protein: ASRSSTGVLETQY
CDR3 length: 13
V gene: TRBV27

CDR3 protein: ASIRGTEAF
CDR3 length: 9
V gene: TRBV27

CDR3 protein: ASSPPASGPIAEQY
CDR3 length: 14
V gene: TRBV18

CDR3 protein: ASSGTADTQY
CDR3 length: 10
V gene: TRBV2

CDR3 protein: ASRQVVNTEAF
CDR3 length: 11
V gene: TRBV5-1

CDR3 protein: ASSSPAQRNYGYT
CDR3 length: 13
V gene: TRBV13

CDR3 protein: ASRLTSVRRWDEQF
CDR3 length: 14
V gene: TRBV2

CDR3 protein: ASSFRPSGSYEQY
CDR3 length: 13
V gene: TRBV27

CDR3 protein: ASSKTGAFYT
CDR3 length: 10
V gene: TRBV5-4

CDR3 protein: ASSHRSGAGELF
CDR3 length: 12
V gene: TRBV4-1

CDR3 protein: ASSLSGTSYGYT
CDR3 length: 12
V gene: TRBV28

CDR3 protein: ASSFRTGGIDEQY
CDR3 length: 13
V gene: TRBV5-8

CDR3 protein: ASSLRGSGRHNEQF
CDR3 length: 14
V gene: TRBV7-2

CDR3 protein: ASSASNQPQH
CDR3 length: 10
V gene: TRBV6-1

CDR3 protein: ASSGDDSEAYNEQF
CDR3 length: 14
V gene: TRBV7-8

CDR3 protein: ASSGQEGTNTGELF
CDR3 length: 14
V gene: TRBV13

CDR3 protein: ASSFDLGTSGSYEQY
CDR3 length: 15
V gene: TRBV5-4

CDR3 protein: ASSPGETRTDTQY
CDR3 length: 13
V gene: TRBV5-1

CDR3 protein: ASSSPQGALDTQY
CDR3 length: 13
V gene: TRBV5-4

CDR3 protein: ASSLGATEAF
CDR3 length: 10
V gene: TRBV5-4

CDR3 protein: ASSSGLAGLFVANNEQF
CDR3 length: 17
V gene: TRBV5-1

CDR3 protein: ASSLDVNTQY
CDR3 length: 10
V gene: TRBV11-3

CDR3 protein: ASSATGTSSTDTQY
CDR3 length: 14
V gene: TRBV5-1

CDR3 protein: ASSVSGLAGTSYNEQF
CDR3 length: 16
V gene: TRBV9

CDR3 protein: ASAVTGGSYNEQF
CDR3 length: 13
V gene: TRBV27

CDR3 protein: ASSPRGGRDFLNEQY
CDR3 length: 15
V gene: TRBV7-8

CDR3 protein: ASSLGAGITSSYNEQF
CDR3 length: 16
V gene: TRBV28

CDR3 protein: ASSPDSTYEQY
CDR3 length: 11
V gene: TRBV7-2

CDR3 protein: ASSLGTLAGAKGEQY
CDR3 length: 15
V gene: TRBV7-9

CDR3 protein: ASSVGAGGEVDTQY
CDR3 length: 14
V gene: TRBV9

CDR3 protein: ASSLWGGSYNEQF
CDR3 length: 13
V gene: TRBV28

CDR3 protein: ASSLPPGQGEADTQY
CDR3 length: 15
V gene: TRBV11-2

CDR3 protein: ASSDWESSGNTIY
CDR3 length: 13
V gene: TRBV10-2

CDR3 protein: ASSFNLRDEQY
CDR3 length: 11
V gene: TRBV27

CDR3 protein: ASSLGRIEMNTEAF
CDR3 length: 14
V gene: TRBV7-9

CDR3 protein: ASSARAGAPPQGEQF
CDR3 length: 15
V gene: TRBV6-1

CDR3 protein: ASRHTGDKADTQY
CDR3 length: 13
V gene: TRBV7-9

CDR3 protein: ASSQGGQVVDTQY
CDR3 length: 13
V gene: TRBV14

CDR3 protein: ASKTGTSIVYEQY
CDR3 length: 13
V gene: TRBV10-2

CDR3 protein: ASKSWGGNGELF
CDR3 length: 12
V gene: TRBV13

CDR3 protein: ASSSWTEYFYEQY
CDR3 length: 13
V gene: TRBV7-9

CDR3 protein: ASSASGILNEQF
CDR3 length: 12
V gene: TRBV10-1

CDR3 protein: ASSEATSGSTPYEQY
CDR3 length: 15
V gene: TRBV6-1

CDR3 protein: ASSAQTTGSEQY
CDR3 length: 12
V gene: TRBV9

CDR3 protein: ASSQERNRGWGTDTQY
CDR3 length: 16
V gene: TRBV4-1

CDR3 protein: ASSYRVSNYEQY
CDR3 length: 12
V gene: TRBV5-6

CDR3 protein: AWRKIRAGTGGGNQPQH
CDR3 length: 17
V gene: TRBV30

CDR3 protein: ASSVGGSHGRTEAF
CDR3 length: 14
V gene: TRBV9

CDR3 protein: ASSYSIPGELF
CDR3 length: 11
V gene: TRBV6-5

CDR3 protein: ASSPQTGAGTDTQY
CDR3 length: 14
V gene: TRBV7-9

CDR3 protein: ASSPQGETPQETQY
CDR3 length: 14
V gene: TRBV13

CDR3 protein: ASSFSSSSKLF
CDR3 length: 11
V gene: TRBV28

CDR3 protein: ASSRGQAFEAF
CDR3 length: 11
V gene: TRBV27

CDR3 protein: ASSQEGTSGYEQY
CDR3 length: 13
V gene: TRBV14

CDR3 protein: ASSSLQSSGANVLT
CDR3 length: 14
V gene: TRBV5-5

CDR3 protein: ASSSGSSRPQH
CDR3 length: 11
V gene: TRBV7-9

CDR3 protein: ASSEDWSGNPYEQY
CDR3 length: 14
V gene: TRBV10-2

CDR3 protein: ASRDAYEQY
CDR3 length: 9
V gene: TRBV2

CDR3 protein: ASSPSRGTTSSYEQY
CDR3 length: 15
V gene: TRBV18